This entry describes one T cell receptor beta chain. The target antigen is unknown. The sample originates from a study of cytomegalovirus exposure and HLA in healthy donors. In the study overall: Caucasian-associated ancestry cluster membership applied to 75% to 85% of 300 to 450 genotyped donors. Study-wide results and caveats: In a later analysis, TCR beta V- and J-gene trimming showed a link to a missense DCLRE1C variant. It was approximately 170 TCR beta chains that were listed as cytomegalovirus-associated.

PCR was performed using 60 Vbeta and 13 Jbeta primers. TCRdb's table, derived via immunoSEQ multiplex PCR, lists solely in-frame clones and lacks some. Among around 70,000 clones listed, roughly 70% were seen once. The CDR3 has 16 amino acids. Germline-derived CDR1 and CDR2 are KGHSH and LQKENI. The V gene end was trimmed by 4 bases and the J gene end by 1 base; junction bases not matched to a gene: 4. Nominally healthy donors were sampled, though unrecorded immune exposures were likely. The sample was PBMCs. The clonotype originates from a man between 65 and 85 years old in good health and CMV-seronegative. The chain links TRBV18 to TRBJ1-5, with 10 bases identical to TRBD1. Here the CDR3 DNA reads TGTGCCAGCTCACGAGGGGACAGGGGAAGCAATCAGCCCCAGCATTTT. It specifies CASSRGDRGSNQPQHF.